This is a list of T cell receptor beta chains from one sample in a study of early stage breast cancer tumors. Method: immunoSEQ multiplex PCR; TCRdb's copy keeps in-frame clones and lacks some. Of just over 50,000 clones in the sample, about 77% were seen once. Sequenced material: blood. The receptors come from a person aged 40 to 50 with breast cancer. The conserved cysteine and the conserved F or W are not part of the CDR3 here.

J gene	V gene	CDR3 protein
TRBJ2-1	TRBV5-4	ASSSKPLSGAGEQF
TRBJ2-3	TRBV18	ASSPGTNTDTQY
TRBJ2-7	TRBV11-1	ASSLLAGGAYEQY
TRBJ1-1	TRBV11-2	ASSSQGNTEAF
TRBJ2-3	TRBV4-1	ASSQDLALAGARGDTQY
TRBJ2-1	TRBV5-8	ASSLGQGERGEQF
TRBJ1-4	TRBV5-1	ASSLRQDRGDEKLF
TRBJ2-3	TRBV20-1	SALYALEQY
TRBJ1-5	TRBV2	ASSYKGRNNQPQH
TRBJ1-1	TRBV19	ASSGPSGQGSPEAF
TRBJ1-2	TRBV6-5	ASSYANRDGYT
TRBJ1-2	TRBV10-3	AISPEYMGYGYT
TRBJ2-7	TRBV6-1	ASRGPSSRLYEQY
TRBJ2-1	TRBV14	ASSKTSAYRDEQF
TRBJ2-3	TRBV7-9	ASSRPSGASTDTQY
TRBJ2-7	TRBV7-2	ASSLGSHYEQY
TRBJ2-1	TRBV4-1	ASSQRTSGNYEQF
TRBJ2-7	TRBV7-9	ASSSGHEQY
TRBJ2-3	TRBV6-5	ASRTIRRPTDTQY
TRBJ2-3	TRBV7-9	ASSFAGTRGTDTQY